The 20 T cell receptor beta chains listed next were all sequenced from one sample in a study of T cells in Graves' hyperthyroidism and ophthalmopathy. Researchers amplified the TCR beta CDR3 regions from RNA transcripts. A first-round RT-PCR of the TCR CDR3 used the HTBI primer set. One entry per CDR3 protein results from TCRdb running MiXCR on the multiplex PCR reads. The top ten clones hold around 9.6% of a sample with some 760,000 distinct CDR3 sequences, 12% to 15% of them seen once. The sample taken for sequencing was blood. The receptors come from a woman under 30 with Graves' hyperthyroidism.

This clonotype was seen repeatedly, ten times or more. CDR3 sequence reads: CASSPPDYGYTF. CDR3 sequence (DNA): TGTGCCAGCTCACCACCGGACTATGGCTACACCTTC. The chain carries TRBV18 and TRBJ1-2; D unresolved. V was shortened by 0 bases and J by 3 bases, with 2 bases between the two germline ends. The germline V gene encodes CDR1 KGHSH and CDR2 LQKENI. This CDR3 contains 12 residues.

There are many counts of this clonotype. This rearrangement joins TRBV4-2 to TRBJ1-2, with no clear D. Per germline, CDR1 LGHNA and CDR2 YNFKEQ. The CDR3 length is 14 residues. Trimming took 1 base from V and 4 from J, leaving 10 bases between them. The CDR3 spells CASSQGVMGYGYTF. The CDR3 region has the DNA TGTGCCAGCAGCCAAGGGGTTATGGGCTATGGCTACACCTTC.

This clonotype was detected once. A much larger clonotype is one base distant, so this may be a read error. V gene TRBV6-5 combines with J gene TRBJ2-5; D may be TRBD2 (6 bases). This CDR3 contains 13 residues. Germline CDR1 is MNHEY and CDR2 is SVGAGI. CDR3 bases: TGTGCCAGCAGTTACTCGAGGGAGGCGACCCGGTACTTC. Protein: CASSYSREATRYF.

The genes are TRBV3-1 and TRBJ2-5; 7 bases match TRBD2. Germline trimming cut 4 bases from V and 4 bases from J; bases unmatched to any gene: 9. The CDR3 is made up of 15 amino acids. The germline CDR1 and CDR2 sequences are LGHDT and YNNKEL (reference sequence). The CDR3: CASSPTGGGAETQYF. The CDR3 coding sequence is TGTGCCAGCAGCCCCACGGGGGGAGGGGCAGAGACCCAGTACTTC.

As DNA, the CDR3 is TGTGCCACCAGTAAAGGGTACAATGAGCAGTTCTTC. Protein: CATSKGYNEQFF. This chain links TRBV24-1 with TRBJ2-1; D not certain. V was pared by 6 bases and J by 4 bases, with 6 bases between. Germline-derived CDR1 and CDR2 are KGHDR and SFDVKD. This CDR3 is 12 amino acids long.

V is TRBV25-1 and J is TRBJ1-5; tentative D call: TRBD1 (6 bases). Trimming shortened V by 4 bases and J by 4 bases, and 11 bases separated the two germline ends. Germline CDR1 reads MGHDK; CDR2 reads SYGVNS. The CDR3 has 14 amino acids. For the CDR3, the DNA is TGTGCCAGCAGTGCCAGGGGACCAAATCAGCCCCAGCATTTT. Protein: CASSARGPNQPQHF.

This clonotype was seen ten or more times. The genes are TRBV29-1 and TRBJ2-5; D may be TRBD1 (5 bases). From germline, CDR1 is SQVTM and CDR2 ANQGSEA. This CDR3 has 12 residues. V gave up 4 bases and J gave up 1 base, with 7 bases separating them. This CDR3 is CSVVGVQETQYF. The CDR3 DNA reads as TGCAGCGTTGTAGGGGTCCAAGAGACCCAGTACTTC.

The genes are TRBV29-1 and TRBJ2-1; no definite D call. Trimming cost V 4 bases and J 5 bases, with 21 bases left between them. The CDR3 spans 16 residues. The germline gives CDR1 SQVTM, CDR2 ANQGSEA. The DNA of the CDR3 is TGCAGCGTTGTGAGTCCCCAAAACCAAAGGAACAATGAGCAGTTCTTC. Translated: CSVVSPQNQRNNEQFF.

This clonotype was seen more than once but under ten times. The conserved phenylalanine or tryptophan normally closing the CDR3 is absent here, so this likely arose from a read error. The V gene is TRBV30, the J gene TRBJ2-1; TRBD2 aligns across 11 bases. CDR3 length: 18 amino acids. The V gene end was trimmed by 2 bases and the J gene end by 6 bases; junction bases not matched to a gene: 15. CDR1 and CDR2 from the germline V gene are GTSNPN and SVGIG (reference sequence). The CDR3 coding sequence is TGTGCCTGGAGTTCCGGGGATTTAGCGGGAGGGCCGTCCAATGAGCAGTTCATC. This translates into CAWSSGDLAGGPSNEQFI.

This clonotype appeared many times. The genes are TRBV6-1 and TRBJ2-1, with no clear D. Between the trimmed V and J ends, which lost 5 bases and 0 bases, there was a span of 5 bases. Germline values: CDR1 MNHNS, CDR2 SASEGT. This CDR3 is built from 13 residues. The CDR3 spells CASSPRSYNEQFF. The DNA for the CDR3 is TGTGCCAGCAGTCCACGCTCCTACAATGAGCAGTTCTTC.

Points on this clonotype: The junction departs from germline at one end; a sequencing error may be responsible. The genes are TRBV3-1 and TRBJ2-7, with D possibly matching TRBD2 (6 bases). The CDR3 loop spans 16 amino acids. Germline V CDR1 and CDR2: LGHDT, YNNKEL (reference sequence). The CDR3 spells CASSQDLGGDRYEQCF. The DNA for the CDR3 is TGTGCCAGCAGCCAAGATCTGGGGGGAGACAGATACGAGCAGTGCTTC.

This clonotype was detected a few times. The chain recombines TRBV12-3 or TRBV12-4 with TRBJ1-5, with unresolved D. Trimming stripped 2 bases from V and 7 bases from J, with 9 bases between. The CDR3 runs 13 residues. CDR3 nucleotide sequence: TGTGCCAGCAGTTTATCCGATATCCAGCCCCAGCATTTT. Encoded protein: CASSLSDIQPQHF.

Many counts were recorded for this clonotype. The chain has TRBV30 and TRBJ1-1; D is undetermined. The length of the CDR3 is 11 residues. The ends were cut back, 4 bases at V and 1 base at J, with 4 bases in the middle. Germline V gene lookup returns CDR1 GTSNPN and CDR2 SVGIG (reference sequence). CDR3 nucleotides: TGTGCCTGGAATCGGAACACTGAAGCTTTCTTT. Translating gives CAWNRNTEAFF.

This clonotype appeared many times. The gene calls are TRBV3-1 and TRBJ2-2, with 8 positions matching TRBD2. V was pared by 4 bases and J by 0 bases, with 7 bases of the junction left unmatched. This CDR3 comprises 17 residues. From germline, CDR1 is LGHDT and CDR2 YNNKEL (reference sequence). DNA of the CDR3: TGTGCCAGCAGCCGACCGGGACTAGGATCGAACACCGGGGAGCTGTTTTTT. This sequence encodes CASSRPGLGSNTGELFF.

This clonotype was detected a few times. The gene calls are TRBV2 and TRBJ1-1, with D hard to call. The CDR3 extends over 13 amino acids. Per germline, CDR1 SNHLY and CDR2 FYNNEI. Deletions cut 7 bases from V and 3 bases from J, with 12 bases between. The CDR3 region has the DNA TGTGCCAGCACAGGTCAGCCGGACACTGAAGCTTTCTTT. Translating it yields CASTGQPDTEAFF.

This clonotype occurred a few times. The V and J genes are TRBV28 and TRBJ2-5; 12 positions match TRBD1. Per germline, CDR1 MDHEN and CDR2 SYDVKM. This CDR3 is built from 18 residues. V gave up 10 bases and J gave up 1 base; unmatched junction bases: 16. The CDR3 protein is CATHGTGGGITSQETQYF. The CDR3 bases are TGTGCCACCCACGGGACAGGGGGCGGAATAACTTCCCAAGAGACCCAGTACTTC.

This sequence joins TRBV6-1 and TRBJ2-1; D is possibly TRBD1 or TRBD2 (5 bases each). CDR1 is MNHNS and CDR2 is SASEGT in the germline V gene. V lost 6 bases, J lost 8 bases, and 23 bases lay in between. This CDR3 spans 16 amino acids. The CDR3, as DNA: TGTGCCAGCAGGCCGTTTCGGGGCCAGGCCATCGATGAGCAGTTCTTC. Protein product: CASRPFRGQAIDEQFF.

This clonotype has at least ten counts. V usage is TRBV20-1 and J usage is TRBJ1-3; D call uncertain. The germline gives CDR1 DFQATT, CDR2 SNEGSKA (reference sequence). This CDR3 contains 13 residues. V lost 5 bases and J 2 bases, leaving 10 bases between the germline ends. In nucleotides, the CDR3 is TGCAGTGCTTCCCGGCAGGCTGGAAACACCATATATTTT. It yields the protein CSASRQAGNTIYF.

The chain couples TRBV6-9 to TRBJ1-5; tentatively, D is TRBD1 (5 bases). CDR3 length equals 13 residues. Germline CDR1 reads MNHGY; CDR2 reads SVAAGI. Trimming cost V 2 bases and J 5 bases, with 7 bases left between them. The CDR3 region has the DNA TGTGCCAGCAGTTATGGGGACGATCAGCCCCAGCATTTT. This encodes CASSYGDDQPQHF.

This clonotype was recorded a few times. The chain couples TRBV7-9 to TRBJ2-1; maybe TRBD2 (5 bases). Trimming left V 5 bases short and J 3 bases short, with 11 bases between. Germline values: CDR1 SEHNR, CDR2 FQNEAQ (reference sequence). The CDR3 is 14 amino acids. The CDR3 DNA follows: TGTGCCAGCAGCGTCGGAGGAAACTACAATGAGCAGTTCTTC. It codes for CASSVGGNYNEQFF.